The entry that follows covers one T cell receptor beta chain sequence. Its antigen remains unknown. The data originate from a study of beta chain features in type 1 diabetes. Sequencing targeted expressed TCRB transcripts, as all isolated RNA had been reverse transcribed. Some clones are missing from TCRdb's copy, which holds only in-frame ones; the method was immunoSEQ multiplex PCR. The data show 430,000 or so clones, about an eighth seen once. The authors took one heparinised blood draw, averaging approximately 110 mL, from each donor. The CDR3 consists of 14 residues. V dropped 5 bases and J dropped 4 bases, with 13 bases sitting between them. The germline V gene has CDR1 MRHNA and CDR2 SNTAGT. Findings and caveats of the study: Patients' naive, central memory and Treg TCRB repertoires seemed closer to one another than those of healthy donors. For Type 1 diabetes patients, all four CD4+ subsets carried TCRB CDR3s that were moderately but significantly shorter.

What was sequenced was naive CD4+ T cells from blood. The J gene is TRBJ2-3, the V gene TRBV6-4; unclear D gene. This TCR derives from a woman under 30 in good health. Written as DNA, the CDR3 is TGTGCCAGCAGTCCGGGCCCTCAGGCAGATACGCAGTATTTT. Its protein is CASSPGPQADTQYF.